Listed here are 15 T cell receptor beta chains from one sample, sequenced in a study of blood T cell repertoires in COVID-19. The assay was immunoSEQ multiplex PCR, and TCRdb's table has in-frame clones only and misses some. The sample lists 240,000 or so clones, roughly 80% occurring once. The specimen sequenced was peripheral blood. All receptors derive from a woman in her late teens or twenties with acute or convalescent COVID-19.

With respect to this clone: The sample holds other DNA sequences that translate to the same CDR3. The rearrangement joins TRBV18 to TRBJ1-4; D gene ambiguous. The V and J ends lost 2 bases and 4 bases respectively, with 8 bases between them. Germline values: CDR1 KGHSH, CDR2 LQKENI. The CDR3 totals 14 residues. The CDR3 region has the DNA TGTGCCAGCTCACCAGGGCGGGGTAATGAAAAACTGTTTTTT. Encoded protein: CASSPGRGNEKLFF. The whole variable domain, filled in from reference TRBV18 and TRBJ1-4, reads NAGVMQNPRHLVRRRGQEARLRCSPMKGHSHVYWYRQLPEEGLKFMVYLQKENIIDESGMPKERFSAEFPKEGPSILRIQQVVRGDSAAYFCASSPGRGNEKLFFGSGTQLSVL.

Regarding this clone: Compared with germline, one end of the junction differs, possibly owing to a read error. The J gene is TRBJ2-1, the V gene TRBV19; 12 positions agree with TRBD2. The CDR3 is made up of 15 amino acids. The germline V gene has CDR1 LNHDA and CDR2 SQIVND (reference sequence). This CDR3 reads CASSVETSGRNEQFF. In nucleotides, the CDR3 is TGTGCCAGTAGTGTAGAGACTAGCGGGAGAAATGAGCAGTTCTTC. Full variable domain (rest looked up from reference TRBV19 and TRBJ2-1): DGGITQSPKYLFRKEGQNVTLSCEQNLNHDAMYWYRQDPGQGLRLIYYSQIVNDFQKGDIAEGYSVSREKKESFPLTVTSAQKNPTAFYLCASSVETSGRNEQFFGPGTRLTVL.

This clone has only a few counts. V gene TRBV14 combines with J gene TRBJ1-6; 9 bases are shared with TRBD1. V lost 4 bases to trimming and J lost 7 bases; unmatched junction nucleotides: 2. Germline V CDR1 and CDR2: SGHDN, FVKESK. The CDR3 extends over 14 amino acids. The CDR3 nucleotides are TGTGCCAGCAGCCTAGGGACAGGGAATTCACCCCTCCACTTT. Translated: CASSLGTGNSPLHF.

This clone appeared many times. Other DNA sequences in this sample translate to the same CDR3. This chain links TRBV19 with TRBJ2-1; maybe TRBD2 (6 bases). The length of the CDR3 is 14 residues. The germline gives CDR1 LNHDA, CDR2 SQIVND (reference sequence). V was pared by 1 base and J by 4 bases, with 8 bases between. CDR3 sequence reads: CASSIGGDYNEQFF. CDR3 coding DNA: TGTGCCAGTAGTATAGGCGGGGATTACAATGAGCAGTTCTTC.

This chain connects TRBV3-1 (or the pseudogene TRBV3-2) to TRBJ1-4; D is unclear. The ends were cut back, 1 base at V and 9 bases at J, with 15 bases in the middle. Germline lookup yields CDR1 LGHDT and CDR2 YNNKEL (reference sequence). The CDR3 sequence is 15 residues long. The DNA of the CDR3 is TGTGCCAGCAGCCAAGTGACCGGCGGGAGGAAAAAACTGTTTTTT. It yields the protein CASSQVTGGRKKLFF.

The genes are TRBV7-6 and TRBJ2-5, with D uncertain. Germline V gene sequence: CDR1 SGHVS, CDR2 FNYEAQ. V was clipped by 1 base and J by 5 bases, with 8 bases between them. The CDR3 contains 13 residues. The CDR3 DNA reads as TGTGCCAGCAGCTTAGTTACTCGGGAGACCCAGTACTTC. This encodes CASSLVTRETQYF.

This rearrangement joins TRBV28 to TRBJ2-2; tentative D call: TRBD1 (6 bases). The CDR3 sequence is 15 residues long. The V end was cut by 6 bases, the J end by 3 bases, with 14 bases between. Germline V lookup: CDR1 MDHEN, CDR2 SYDVKM. This chain's CDR3 is CASSPGELDTGELFF. CDR3 nucleotides: TGTGCCAGCAGCCCAGGGGAGTTGGACACCGGGGAGCTGTTTTTT.

This chain uses TRBV19 with TRBJ2-6; TRBD1 matches 8 bases. Germline CDR1 and CDR2: LNHDA and SQIVND (reference sequence). This CDR3 comprises 17 residues. V lost 1 base and J lost 0; bases outside the gene matches: 2. The CDR3 here is CASSIGQGISGANVLTF. For the CDR3, the DNA is TGTGCCAGTAGTATAGGACAGGGGATCTCTGGGGCCAACGTCCTGACTTTC.

Comments on this clone: Possible read error: a much larger clone is one base away. The chain combines TRBV7-6 with TRBJ2-1; 11 bases agree with TRBD2. Germline V gene sequence: CDR1 SGHVS, CDR2 FNYEAQ. This CDR3 is 15 amino acids long. V dropped 1 base and J dropped 4; count of bases not matched to a gene: 0. CDR3 coding DNA: TGTGCCAGCAGCTTAGTAGCGGGAGGGTACAATGAGCAGTTCTTC. As protein: CASSLVAGGYNEQFF. The complete variable domain, with remaining parts taken from reference TRBV7-6 and TRBJ2-1, reads GAGVSQSPRYKVTKRGQDVALRCDPISGHVSLYWYRQALGQGPEFLTYFNYEAQQDKSGLPNDRFSAERPEGSISTLTIQRTEQRDSAMYRCASSLVAGGYNEQFFGPGTRLTVL.

This clone was picked up a small number of times. The rearrangement links TRBV4-3 to TRBJ1-4, with 9 bases lining up with TRBD1. The CDR3 has 18 residues. Trimming removed 3 bases from V and 5 bases from J; junction bases left unmatched: 13. Germline V gives CDR1 LGHNA, CDR2 YSLEER. The CDR3: CASSQGQGSSPGNEKLFF. As DNA, the CDR3 is TGCGCCAGCAGCCAGGGACAGGGAAGCAGCCCAGGAAATGAAAAACTGTTTTTT.

This clone came up many times. The V gene is TRBV5-1, the J gene TRBJ2-2; 8 bases are shared with TRBD1. This CDR3 comprises 18 residues. Per the germline V gene, CDR1 is SGHRS and CDR2 is YFSETQ. The V gene end was trimmed by 0 bases and the J gene end by 0 bases; junction bases not matched to a gene: 7. The CDR3 nucleotides read TGCGCCAGCAGCTTGGAAGGGATGGGACAGGCGAACACCGGGGAGCTGTTTTTT. Its translation is CASSLEGMGQANTGELFF. Complete variable domain (other parts from reference TRBV5-1 and TRBJ2-2): KAGVTQTPRYLIKTRGQQVTLSCSPISGHRSVSWYQQTPGQGLQFLFEYFSETQRNKGNFPGRFSGRQFSNSRSEMNVSTLELGDSALYLCASSLEGMGQANTGELFFGEGSRLTVL.

The chain joins TRBV6-2 or TRBV6-3 to TRBJ2-1, with D unresolved. V lost 2 bases to trimming and J lost 6 bases, with 14 bases between them. The CDR3 is made up of 15 amino acids. Germline V gene data show CDR1 as MNHEY and CDR2 as SVGEGT. The CDR3 loop reads CASSYNLGASNEQFF. DNA of the CDR3: TGTGCCAGCAGTTACAACCTAGGCGCTTCCAATGAGCAGTTCTTC.

The rearrangement uses TRBV30 and TRBJ1-1; 10 positions match TRBD1. Germline loops: CDR1 GTSNPN, CDR2 SVGIG (reference sequence). There are 13 residues in the CDR3. Trimming cost V 8 bases and J 7 bases; bases outside gene matches: 10. The CDR3 protein is CARTGQGFGEAFF. For the CDR3, the DNA is TGTGCCCGAACGGGACAGGGGTTTGGTGAAGCTTTCTTT.

The CDR3 is CASSRGLAGVSDTQYF. The CDR3 bases are TGTGCCAGCAGCCGGGGACTAGCGGGAGTGTCAGATACGCAGTATTTT. The chain has TRBV11-2 and TRBJ2-3, with TRBD2 matching 14 bases. CDR3 length: 16 amino acids. Germline loops: CDR1 SGHAT, CDR2 FQNNGV. V trimming: 5 bases; J trimming: 4 bases; junction bases outside the gene matches: 5.

The V gene is TRBV14, the J gene TRBJ2-7; 7 bases map to TRBD2. This CDR3 comprises 15 residues. Germline CDR1 and CDR2: SGHDN and FVKESK. J was trimmed by 3 bases and V by 4 bases; bases with no gene match: 9. The CDR3 bases are TGTGCCAGCAGCCTCCGGGCGGGAGCCCTCTACGAGCAGTACTTC. Translation gives CASSLRAGALYEQYF.